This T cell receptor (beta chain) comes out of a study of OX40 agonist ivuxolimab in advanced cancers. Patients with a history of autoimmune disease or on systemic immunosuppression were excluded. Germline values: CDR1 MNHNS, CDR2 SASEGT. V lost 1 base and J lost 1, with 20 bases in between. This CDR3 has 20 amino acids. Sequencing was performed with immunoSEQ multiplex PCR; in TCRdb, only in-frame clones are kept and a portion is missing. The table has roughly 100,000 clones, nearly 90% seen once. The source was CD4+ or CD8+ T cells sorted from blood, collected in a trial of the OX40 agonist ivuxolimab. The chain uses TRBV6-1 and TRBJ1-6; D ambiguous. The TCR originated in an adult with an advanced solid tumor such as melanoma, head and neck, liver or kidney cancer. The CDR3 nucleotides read TGTGCCAGCAGTGAAGGAACCGGGTCTTCACTGCAATCCTATAATTCACCCCTCCACTTT. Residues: CASSEGTGSSLQSYNSPLHF.